This TCR beta chain is from a study of blood T cells in healthy people across ages. Germline V gives CDR1 MNHEY, CDR2 SMNVEV (reference sequence). The V end lost 0 bases, the J end lost 6 bases, and 9 bases lay between the germline ends. The length of the CDR3 is 13 residues. This clonotype was observed a few times. Sample-barcoded 5' priming and a J-beta primer mix drove a second PCR of 7 to 11 cycles. In TCRdb, the 5' RACE reads were re-called with MiXCR into one record per CDR3 protein. Of 700,000 to 1,000,000 distinct CDR3 sequences listed, roughly 44% are singletons. The TCR comes from a man in his sixties in good health. The chain is built from TRBV27 and TRBJ2-7, with D hard to call. Sequences were obtained from blood. The CDR3 bases are TGTGCCAGCAGTTTATCCCCCAACCGCGAGCAGTACTTC. This encodes CASSLSPNREQYF.